This T cell receptor (beta chain) stems from a study of human T cells and chemical hapten exposure. Germline V lookup: CDR1 MNHEY, CDR2 SMNVEV (reference sequence). The CDR3 has 14 amino acids. After removal of 8 bases from V and 1 base from J, the junction contained 6 bases not matched to a gene. The sample holds a few counts of this clonotype. Documented time point: patch test 2, 6 weeks after DPC sensitization. Treatment of the sample: therapeutic diphenylcyclopropenone sensitization with weekly scalp DPC. MiXCR, applied by TCRdb to the RACE reads, yields one record per CDR3 protein. The table shows tens of thousands of distinct CDR3 sequences, with 7.5% to 9.5% occurring only once.

The clonotype comes from a woman aged 45-59 years with alopecia areata. Some clones in this sample may be carry-over from other donors' samples. The input for sequencing was whole blood, taken in connection with sensitization to the hapten diphenylcyclopropenone (DPC). This chain links TRBV27 with TRBJ2-3; 7 bases are shared with TRBD2. The CDR3 loop reads CASRVGGGTDTQYF. The CDR3 bases are TGTGCCAGCCGCGTGGGGGGGGGCACAGATACGCAGTATTTT.